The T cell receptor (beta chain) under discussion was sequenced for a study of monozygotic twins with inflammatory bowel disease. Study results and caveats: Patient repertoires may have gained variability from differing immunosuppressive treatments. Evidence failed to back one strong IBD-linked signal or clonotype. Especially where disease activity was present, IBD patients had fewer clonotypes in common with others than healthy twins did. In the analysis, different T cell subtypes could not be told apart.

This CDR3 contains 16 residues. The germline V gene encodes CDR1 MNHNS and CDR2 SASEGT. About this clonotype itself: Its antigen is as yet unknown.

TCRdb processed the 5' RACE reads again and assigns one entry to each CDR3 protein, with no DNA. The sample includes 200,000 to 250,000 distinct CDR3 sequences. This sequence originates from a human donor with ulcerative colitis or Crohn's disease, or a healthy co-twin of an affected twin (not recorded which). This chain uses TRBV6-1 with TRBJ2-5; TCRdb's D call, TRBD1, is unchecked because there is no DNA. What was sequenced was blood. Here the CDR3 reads CASSESTRQTWETQYF.